Presented here are 2 T cell receptor beta chains from one specimen sequenced in a study of blood T cells in healthy people across ages. PCR was performed a second time for about 7 to 11 cycles using a sample-barcoded 5' primer and a J-beta primer mix. From the 5' RACE reads, TCRdb called clonotypes with MiXCR, one entry per CDR3 protein. The data show under 1,000,000 distinct CDR3 sequences, around 50% seen once. The sequenced sample was blood. All receptors come from an elderly man in good health.

The V and J genes are TRBV7-2 and TRBJ1-3; TRBD1 might be the D (6 bases). Germline CDR1 reads SGHTA; CDR2 reads FQGNSA. Between the trimmed V and J ends, which lost 4 bases and 0 bases, there was a span of 13 bases. CDR3 size: 16 residues. Here the CDR3 DNA reads TGTGCCAGCAGCTCAAACAGGGCCTTCTCTGGAAACACCATATATTTT. It yields the protein CASSSNRAFSGNTIYF.

As to this clonotype: Germline and junction disagree at one end, which may indicate a read error. The chain links TRBV7-9 to TRBJ1-1; the D is unclear. In germline, CDR1 is SEHNR, CDR2 FQNEAQ (reference sequence). The CDR3 has 14 amino acids. CDR3 sequence reads: CAGSLGISATEAFF. CDR3 nucleotides: TGTGCCGGCAGCTTAGGTATTTCGGCCACTGAAGCTTTCTTT. Based on the CDR3 plus reference TRBV7-9 and TRBJ1-1, the full variable domain is DTGVSQNPRHKITKRGQNVTFRCDPISEHNRLYWYRQTLGQGPEFLTYFQNEAQLEKSRLLSDRFSAERPKGSFSTLEIQRTEQGDSAMYLCAGSLGISATEAFFGQGTRLTVV.